These 17 T cell receptor beta chains originate from one sample sequenced in a study of blood T cell repertoires in COVID-19. The table came from immunoSEQ multiplex PCR; TCRdb's copy has only in-frame clones and leaves some out. The sample yields around 78,000 clones, just over 85% seen once. What was sequenced was peripheral blood. Receptors were obtained from a man aged 50 or older with active or convalescent COVID-19.

The chain has TRBV6-1 and TRBJ1-1; 7 bases are a match to TRBD1. The CDR3 runs 12 residues. The germline V gene has CDR1 MNHNS and CDR2 SASEGT. The ends lost 5 bases at V and 8 bases at J; junction bases unmatched: 5. The CDR3 protein is CASSYQQGEAFF. The DNA of the CDR3 is TGTGCCAGCAGTTATCAACAGGGGGAAGCTTTCTTT.

This clone counts as hyperexpanded (1% or more). This chain uses TRBV27 with TRBJ2-6, with 7 bases matching TRBD2. In germline, CDR1 is MNHEY, CDR2 SMNVEV (reference sequence). CDR3 length: 17 residues. Trimming took 6 bases from V and 4 from J; bases not matched to a gene: 12. CDR3 amino acids: CASSPVGGSSGANVLTF. For the CDR3, the DNA is TGTGCCAGCAGCCCCGTGGGGGGGTCTTCGGGGGCCAACGTCCTGACTTTC.

This clone turned up a few times. This chain uses TRBV20-1 with TRBJ2-5; D perhaps matches TRBD1 (5 bases). The CDR3 sequence is 16 residues long. V was trimmed by 3 bases and J by 1 base, leaving 18 bases between them. Germline CDR1 reads DFQATT; CDR2 reads SNEGSKA (reference sequence). CDR3 sequence (DNA): TGCAGTGCTAGTTCAATCCCAGGGCTTCGCCAAGAGACCCAGTACTTC. This translates into CSASSIPGLRQETQYF.

The CDR3 bases are TGTGCCAGCAGCTATGACAGGGCCCACTACGAGCAGTACTTC. Its translation: CASSYDRAHYEQYF. This chain connects TRBV7-2 to TRBJ2-7, with 7 bases identical to TRBD1. V was clipped by 4 bases and J by 3 bases; unmatched bases: 6. Per the germline V gene, CDR1 is SGHTA and CDR2 is FQGNSA. The CDR3 loop spans 14 amino acids.

The chain uses TRBV3-1 (or the pseudogene TRBV3-2) and TRBJ1-1, with 7 bases lining up with TRBD1. Germline V gene sequence: CDR1 LGHDT, CDR2 YNNKEL (reference sequence). Losses at the gene ends were 4 bases for V and 8 bases for J; bases not matched to a gene: 16. The CDR3 has 16 residues. The CDR3 bases are TGTGCCAGCAGCCCGAACAGGGGCCCTGGGGCGGAGGAAGCTTTCTTT. It specifies CASSPNRGPGAEEAFF.

The chain couples TRBV10-1 to TRBJ2-2; 8 positions match TRBD1. After removal of 3 bases from V and 6 bases from J, the junction contained 0 bases not matched to a gene. There are 13 residues in the CDR3. Germline loops: CDR1 WNHNN, CDR2 SYGVQD (reference sequence). In nucleotides, the CDR3 is TGCGCCAGCAGTGAACAGGGGGCCGGGGAGCTGTTTTTT. Amino acids: CASSEQGAGELFF.

The genes are TRBV14 and TRBJ2-5; no clear D. Germline assignment: CDR1 SGHDN and CDR2 FVKESK. V shed 0 bases and J shed 3 bases, with 8 bases lying between them. This CDR3 contains 14 residues. Written as DNA, the CDR3 is TGTGCCAGCAGCCAAGATAGAGCGAAAGAGACCCAGTACTTC. Translated: CASSQDRAKETQYF.

The J gene is TRBJ2-3, the V gene TRBV5-1; 7 bases are shared with TRBD2. The ends lost 1 base at V and 3 bases at J; junction bases unmatched: 8. CDR3 length equals 16 residues. Germline V lookup: CDR1 SGHRS, CDR2 YFSETQ. CDR3 in DNA: TGCGCCAGCAGCTTGTCCGGGAGGTTTCGGACAGATACGCAGTATTTT. Amino acids: CASSLSGRFRTDTQYF.

The chain carries TRBV4-1 and TRBJ2-7, with 7 bases that match TRBD2. V gave up 3 bases and J gave up 3 bases; unmatched junction bases: 8. This CDR3 is built from 15 residues. Germline lookup yields CDR1 MGHRA and CDR2 YSYEKL. CDR3 region: CASSHLERGNYEQYF. The CDR3 region has the DNA TGCGCCAGCAGCCATTTGGAGCGGGGAAACTACGAGCAGTACTTC.

The chain links TRBV29-1 to TRBJ2-1; TRBD2 aligns across 9 bases. Germline V lookup: CDR1 SQVTM, CDR2 ANQGSEA. Trimming cost V 5 bases and J 10 bases; bases outside gene matches: 6. This CDR3 comprises 12 residues. The CDR3 sequence is CSVCPAGGEQFF. For the CDR3, the DNA is TGCAGCGTTTGTCCAGCGGGGGGCGAGCAGTTCTTC.

The gene calls are TRBV30 and TRBJ1-5; 7 bases align to TRBD1. The CDR3 sequence is 13 residues long. J gave up 5 bases and V 4 bases, and 5 bases lay outside the gene matches. Germline V CDR1 and CDR2: GTSNPN, SVGIG (reference sequence). CDR3 loop: CAWNGRGDQPQHF. CDR3 DNA sequence: TGTGCCTGGAATGGCAGGGGGGATCAGCCCCAGCATTTT.

The chain has TRBV6-6 and TRBJ1-5; 8 bases align to TRBD1. CDR1 and CDR2 from the germline V gene are MNHNY and SVGAGI (reference sequence). CDR3 length: 16 amino acids. The junction had 7 bases not matched to a gene; V was cut back by 6 bases and J by 0 bases. CDR3 nucleotide sequence: TGTGCCAGCAGGGTCGGGACAGGACTTAGCAATCAGCCCCAGCATTTT. It specifies CASRVGTGLSNQPQHF.

This clone showed up just once. V and J are TRBV7-2 and TRBJ1-3; D is unresolved. Deletions cut 5 bases from V and 3 bases from J, with 8 bases between. In germline, CDR1 is SGHTA, CDR2 FQGNSA. The CDR3 contains 13 residues. DNA of the CDR3: TGTGCCAGCAGCCCCTATATTGGAAACACCATATATTTT. Protein product: CASSPYIGNTIYF. The full variable domain, in which reference TRBV7-2 and TRBJ1-3 provide the parts outside the CDR3, is GAGVSQSPSNKVTEKGKDVELRCDPISGHTALYWYRQSLGQGLEFLIYFQGNSAPDKSGLPSDRFSAERTGGSVSTLTIQRTQQEDSAVYLCASSPYIGNTIYFGEGSWLTVV.

The chain recombines TRBV24-1 with TRBJ1-2, with D possibly being TRBD1 (5 bases). CDR1 is KGHDR and CDR2 is SFDVKD in the germline V gene. This CDR3 spans 13 amino acids. The V end was cut by 5 bases, the J end by 6 bases, with 12 bases between. For the CDR3, the DNA is TGTGCCACCAGTGTGTCAGGGTATGATGGCTACACCTTC. Translating gives CATSVSGYDGYTF.

J is TRBJ1-6 and V is TRBV18; D is perhaps TRBD1 (6 bases). CDR3 length: 16 residues. Germline assignment: CDR1 KGHSH and CDR2 LQKENI. V was clipped by 4 bases and J by 7 bases, with 17 bases between them. The CDR3 nucleotides are TGTGCCAGCTCACTCACAGGGATCCGTACCAATTCACCCCTCCACTTT. Protein: CASSLTGIRTNSPLHF.

This clone has just a few counts. The chain has TRBV7-5 and TRBJ1-1. TRBV7-5 is shown as a pseudogene. This CDR3 is built from 14 residues. CDR3 residues: CARSPFGGTTEAFF. The CDR3 DNA is TGTGCCAGAAGCCCCTTCGGGGGGACCACTGAAGCTTTCTTT.

A few counts support this clone. The chain couples TRBV6-6 to TRBJ2-3; 15 bases fit TRBD2. Germline trimming cut 6 bases from V and 6 bases from J; bases unmatched to any gene: 7. The germline V gene encodes CDR1 MNHNY and CDR2 SVGAGI (reference sequence). The CDR3 sequence is 16 residues long. The CDR3 nucleotides are TGTGCCAGCAGCCGGACTAGCGGGGGGGCTGCTGATACGCAGTATTTT. Its translation: CASSRTSGGAADTQYF.